This TCR beta chain was obtained from a study of T cell repertoires in cytomegalovirus infection. Study at large: Public TCR beta signatures marked donors with CMV infection and the matching HLA.

As to this clonotype: Its antigen is not identified.

MiXCR, applied by TCRdb to the reads, yields one record per CDR3 protein. The sample lists roughly 200,000 distinct CDR3 sequences, about 15% occurring once. Points from the study as a whole: Dominating the ex vivo response were HLA-C-restricted CMV-specific TCR beta clonotypes.

This TCR was recovered from a human donor in good health (CMV status not recorded). Some clones in this sample may be carry-over from other donors' samples. The source material was CD8+ T cells from PBMCs.

The CDR3 nucleotides are TGTGCCATCAGAGGGGACAGAGCCTACGAGCAGTACTTC. It is translated as CAIRGDRAYEQYF. This rearrangement joins TRBV10-3 to TRBJ2-7; 7 bases match TRBD1. Germline values: CDR1 ENHRY, CDR2 SYGVKD. This CDR3 is built from 13 residues. The ends lost 6 bases at V and 2 bases at J; junction bases unmatched: 4.